The 19 T cell receptor beta chains presented below share a single source sample, sequenced in a study of T-cell reconstitution after alpha-beta-depleted transplantation in children. Unique molecular identifiers were used to barcode this TCRbeta library. TCRdb reanalysed the PCR reads using MiXCR and keeps one entry per CDR3 protein. The sample contains fewer than 450,000 distinct CDR3 sequences, roughly 17% of which appear only once. The starting material was PBMCs, mostly from graft donor cells, obtained 360 days after TCRalphabeta/CD19-depleted stem cell transplant. The source is a male patient between 2 and 15 years old who had a stem cell transplant for acute lymphoblastic leukemia, so the T cells may come from the graft donor.

This chain uses TRBV20-1 with TRBJ2-6, with TRBD2 matching over 7 bases. Germline V gene lookup returns CDR1 DFQATT and CDR2 SNEGSKA (reference sequence). V gave up 5 bases and J gave up 0 bases; unmatched junction bases: 16. This CDR3 region has 19 residues. Here the CDR3 DNA reads TGCAGTGCTTCCCTCGGGGAGGGAGGTTCCCCCTCTGGGGCCAACGTCCTGACTTTC. It specifies CSASLGEGGSPSGANVLTF.

This clonotype was detected only a few times. The chain uses TRBV7-9 and TRBJ2-1; TRBD2 matches 12 bases. CDR3 length: 16 residues. The J segment lost 4 bases and the V segment lost 4 bases, leaving 5 bases of the junction unmatched. CDR1 SEHNR and CDR2 FQNEAQ come from the germline V gene (reference sequence). DNA for the CDR3: TGTGCCAGCAGCTCTAGCGGGAGGGCCCCTTACAATGAGCAGTTCTTC. It specifies CASSSSGRAPYNEQFF. Together with reference TRBV7-9 and TRBJ2-1, the CDR3 gives the full variable domain: DTGVSQNPRHKITKRGQNVTFRCDPISEHNRLYWYRQTLGQGPEFLTYFQNEAQLEKSRLLSDRFSAERPKGSFSTLEIQRTEQGDSAMYLCASSSSGRAPYNEQFFGPGTRLTVL.

This chain connects TRBV20-1 to TRBJ2-1; 8 bases fit TRBD2. The germline V gene encodes CDR1 DFQATT and CDR2 SNEGSKA (reference sequence). Losses at the gene ends were 2 bases for V and 10 bases for J; bases not matched to a gene: 7. CDR3 length equals 13 residues. CDR3 sequence: CSARLPLAGEQFF. In nucleotides, the CDR3 is TGCAGTGCTAGATTGCCCTTAGCGGGGGAGCAGTTCTTC.

V usage is TRBV20-1 and J usage is TRBJ2-7, with a possible D match to TRBD1 (5 bases). The CDR3 covers 14 residues. V was shortened by 3 bases and J by 3 bases, with 15 bases between the two germline ends. Germline V gene sequence: CDR1 DFQATT, CDR2 SNEGSKA (reference sequence). CDR3 sequence: CSASVGAHHYEQYF. The CDR3 DNA reads as TGCAGTGCTAGTGTAGGGGCCCACCACTACGAGCAGTACTTC.

This clonotype has only a few counts. This chain joins TRBV6-5 and TRBJ2-5; 7 nucleotides align to TRBD2. After removal of 2 bases from V and 2 bases from J, the junction contained 5 bases not matched to a gene. CDR3 length equals 15 residues. Germline CDR1 is MNHEY and CDR2 is SVGAGI. CDR3 sequence (DNA): TGTGCCAGCAGTTACCGAGCGGGACGACAAGAGACCCAGTACTTC. Amino acids: CASSYRAGRQETQYF.

This clonotype was detected a few times. CDR3 nucleotides: TGTGCCAGCAGCGTTAGCGGGAAAAGCACAGATACGCAGTATTTT. Residues: CASSVSGKSTDTQYF. J is TRBJ2-3 and V is TRBV9; 8 bases line up with TRBD2. J gave up 0 bases and V 2 bases, and 2 bases lay outside the gene matches. This CDR3 has 15 amino acids. Germline loops: CDR1 SGDLS, CDR2 YYNGEE.

V and J are TRBV3-1 and TRBJ1-5, with a possible D match to TRBD1 (5 bases). CDR3 length: 15 amino acids. Trimming cost V 0 bases and J 5 bases, with 11 bases left between them. CDR1 and CDR2 from the germline V gene are LGHDT and YNNKEL (reference sequence). CDR3 DNA sequence: TGTGCCAGCAGCCAAGACGGTCCGGGGCATCAGCCCCAGCATTTT. Translating gives CASSQDGPGHQPQHF. Combining the CDR3 with reference TRBV3-1 and TRBJ1-5 gives the whole variable domain DTAVSQTPKYLVTQMGNDKSIKCEQNLGHDTMYWYKQDSKKFLKIMFSYNNKELIINETVPNRFSPKSPDKAHLNLHINSLELGDSAVYFCASSQDGPGHQPQHFGDGTRLSIL.

The rearrangement joins TRBV12-3 or TRBV12-4 to TRBJ2-1; 8 nucleotides align to TRBD1. V gave up 2 bases and J gave up 5 bases; unmatched junction bases: 8. The CDR3 contains 16 residues. The CDR3 DNA is TGTGCCAGCAGTTTACAGGGGGCAGGTTGGAACAATGAGCAGTTCTTC. Protein product: CASSLQGAGWNNEQFF.

CDR3 in DNA: TGTGCCAGCAGCCCCGAAGCCGGGAGGGGGTTTGGGACTAATGAAAAACTGTTTTTT. Amino acid sequence: CASSPEAGRGFGTNEKLFF. V is TRBV4-2 and J is TRBJ1-4; weak D call: TRBD1 (6 bases). V lost 4 bases, J lost 2 bases, and 23 bases lay in between. The V gene's germline CDR1 is LGHNA and CDR2 YNFKEQ. This CDR3 contains 19 residues.

This clonotype was detected ten times or more. The CDR3 does not end in the conserved phenylalanine or tryptophan, so this is likely a read error. The chain uses TRBV5-1 and TRBJ2-7, with a possible D match to TRBD1 (6 bases). The V end lost 0 bases, the J end lost 2 bases, and 12 bases lay between the germline ends. The V gene's germline CDR1 is SGHRS and CDR2 YFSETQ. This CDR3 is built from 15 residues. This CDR3 reads CASSLALGTTYEQYL. The CDR3 nucleotides read TGCGCCAGCAGCTTGGCCTTGGGGACAACCTACGAGCAGTACCTC.

V is TRBV4-2 and J is TRBJ1-6; TRBD1 matches at 7 bases. CDR3 length: 17 residues. J was trimmed by 7 bases and V by 0 bases; bases with no gene match: 9. Germline values: CDR1 LGHNA, CDR2 YNFKEQ. CDR3 sequence reads: CASSQDTVQGENSPLHF. The CDR3 nucleotides are TGTGCCAGCAGCCAAGATACCGTCCAGGGGGAGAATTCACCCCTCCACTTT.

The chain links TRBV12-3 or TRBV12-4 to TRBJ2-6; a weak D match, TRBD2 (5 bases). This CDR3 has 15 amino acids. The V gene lost 5 bases and the J gene lost 0 bases, with 8 bases spanning the gap. The CDR3 DNA follows: TGTGCCAGCAGTCGGGGTGGCTCTGGGGCCAACGTCCTGACTTTC. It codes for CASSRGGSGANVLTF.

This clonotype was detected only a few times. The chain couples TRBV7-8 to TRBJ2-7; 12 bases line up with TRBD2. Germline values: CDR1 SGHVS, CDR2 FQNEAQ. V dropped 7 bases and J dropped 5; count of bases not matched to a gene: 6. This CDR3 is built from 14 residues. CDR3 sequence reads: CASTASGRADEQYF. In DNA form, the CDR3 reads TGTGCCAGCACCGCTAGCGGGAGGGCCGACGAGCAGTACTTC.

The rearrangement joins TRBV27 to TRBJ2-4; D gene unclear. This CDR3 has 13 amino acids. V lost 2 bases and J 9 bases, leaving 11 bases between the germline ends. Germline V gene data show CDR1 as MNHEY and CDR2 as SMNVEV (reference sequence). The CDR3 protein is CASSLTTYSIQYF. The CDR3 bases are TGTGCCAGCAGTTTAACCACCTATAGCATTCAGTACTTC.

This clonotype appeared a few times. The J gene is TRBJ2-7, the V gene TRBV7-8, with a weak D call TRBD2 (6 bases). V lost 5 bases, J lost 2 bases, and 16 bases lay in between. This CDR3 contains 15 residues. Germline CDR1 reads SGHVS; CDR2 reads FQNEAQ. In nucleotides, the CDR3 is TGTGCCAGCAGCCTAGGCGGGACGGATACCTACGAGCAGTACTTC. As protein: CASSLGGTDTYEQYF. Drawing the rest from reference TRBV7-8 and TRBJ2-7, the complete variable domain is GAGVSQSPRYKVAKRGQDVALRCDPISGHVSLFWYQQALGQGPEFLTYFQNEAQLDKSGLPSDRFFAERPEGSVSTLKIQRTQQEDSAVYLCASSLGGTDTYEQYFGPGTRLTVT.

This clonotype appeared a few times. This rearrangement joins TRBV5-1 to TRBJ2-5; no clear D. V lost 0 bases to trimming and J lost 2 bases, with 17 bases between them. This CDR3 contains 17 residues. Germline V gene lookup returns CDR1 SGHRS and CDR2 YFSETQ. The CDR3: CASSLVPHSRQQETQYF. The CDR3 nucleotides read TGCGCCAGCAGCTTGGTTCCGCATAGTAGGCAACAAGAGACCCAGTACTTC.

This clonotype was observed a few times. The rearrangement uses TRBV7-2 and TRBJ2-1, with 10 nucleotides matching TRBD1. The length of the CDR3 is 17 residues. Germline-derived CDR1 and CDR2 are SGHTA and FQGNSA. The J segment lost 5 bases and the V segment lost 2 bases, leaving 9 bases of the junction unmatched. The CDR3 loop is CASSLSSGQGRNNEQFF. The CDR3 DNA follows: TGTGCCAGCAGCTTAAGTTCGGGACAGGGGCGCAACAATGAGCAGTTCTTC.

The chain combines TRBV5-1 with TRBJ1-5; D remains unclear. Germline V CDR1 and CDR2: SGHRS, YFSETQ. CDR3 length: 15 amino acids. With 0 bases removed from V and 6 bases from J, the gap between germline ends came to 13 bases. Here the CDR3 DNA reads TGCGCCAGCAGCTTGGTACCGGGTGACGGTCAGCCCCAGCATTTT. This gives the protein CASSLVPGDGQPQHF.

This clonotype was observed a few times. V and J are TRBV27 and TRBJ2-7, with unresolved D. Looked up from germline, CDR1 is MNHEY and CDR2 is SMNVEV (reference sequence). V lost 5 bases to trimming and J lost 2 bases, with 10 bases between them. The CDR3 loop spans 13 amino acids. The CDR3 DNA reads TGTGCCAGCAGTCCTAGGGTCCCCTACGAGCAGTACTTC. This sequence encodes CASSPRVPYEQYF.